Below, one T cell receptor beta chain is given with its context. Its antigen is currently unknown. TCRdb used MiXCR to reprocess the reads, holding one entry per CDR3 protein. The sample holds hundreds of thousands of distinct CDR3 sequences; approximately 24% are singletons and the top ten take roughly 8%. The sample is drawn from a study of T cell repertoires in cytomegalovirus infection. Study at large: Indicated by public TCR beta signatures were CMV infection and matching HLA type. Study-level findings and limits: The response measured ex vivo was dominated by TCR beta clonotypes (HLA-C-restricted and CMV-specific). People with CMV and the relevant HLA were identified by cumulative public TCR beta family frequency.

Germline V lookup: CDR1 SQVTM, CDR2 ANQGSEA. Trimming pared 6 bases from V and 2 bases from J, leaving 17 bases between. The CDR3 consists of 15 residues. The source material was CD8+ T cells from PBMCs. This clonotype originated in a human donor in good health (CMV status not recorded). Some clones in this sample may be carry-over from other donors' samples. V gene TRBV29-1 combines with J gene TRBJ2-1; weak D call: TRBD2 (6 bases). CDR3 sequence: CSVPRRQRAYNEQFF. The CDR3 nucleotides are TGCAGCGTGCCCCGGAGACAGCGGGCCTACAATGAGCAGTTCTTC.